This T cell receptor beta chain was obtained from a study of blood T cells in healthy people across ages. Study results and caveats: Long-lived donors carried more naive CD4+ cells and greater diversity than aged donors. Age advanced and TCR beta diversity per million T cells fell, roughly linearly. Total diversity from one million sequenced T cells was likely underestimated.

Investigators took 8.5 to 10 milliliters of peripheral blood from every donor. For the second PCR, which ran for 7 to 11 cycles, a sample-barcoded 5' primer and a J-beta primer mix were used. TCRdb redid the calling of the 5' RACE reads with MiXCR, one entry per CDR3 protein. The repertoire holds 380,000 or so distinct CDR3 sequences, over 45% seen once, with under 65% in the top ten. This CDR3 region has 13 residues. Germline values: CDR1 DFQATT, CDR2 SNEGSKA (reference sequence). The V gene lost 1 base and the J gene lost 0 bases, with 7 bases spanning the gap. At least ten counts were recorded for this clonotype. Its antigen is unidentified.

This TCR came from a man in his 60s in good health. The sequenced material came from blood. V gene TRBV20-1 combines with J gene TRBJ2-7; TRBD1 might be the D (6 bases). Written as DNA, the CDR3 is TGCAGTGCTAGAGGGACAGTCTCCTACGAGCAGTACTTC. As protein: CSARGTVSYEQYF.